A single sample gave rise to the 20 T cell receptor beta chains below, sequenced in a study of shared clonotypes between healthy human individuals. TCRdb keeps only in-frame clones here, not all; method: immunoSEQ multiplex PCR. This table has 2 million to 2.5 million clones, almost 96% appearing once. Sequencing was carried out using naive CD4+ T cells sorted from blood. Subset denoted: CD45RA+ positively selected. These receptors came from a man aged 18 to 35 in good health.

The chain links TRBV5-4 to TRBJ1-4, with 9 bases identical to TRBD1. CDR1 is SGHNT and CDR2 is YYREEE in the germline V gene (reference sequence). This CDR3 spans 14 amino acids. V dropped 4 bases and J dropped 7; count of bases not matched to a gene: 5. In DNA form, the CDR3 reads TGTGCCAGCAGCCGGGACAGGGCTACTGAAAAACTGTTTTTT. It translates to CASSRDRATEKLFF.

The chain employs TRBV6-5 and TRBJ1-5; 8 positions match TRBD1. In germline, CDR1 is MNHEY, CDR2 SVGAGI. There are 16 residues in the CDR3. Losses at the gene ends were 2 bases for V and 3 bases for J; bases not matched to a gene: 6. The CDR3 DNA reads TGTGCCAGCAGTTACACGGGGACAGGTCTCAATCAGCCCCAGCATTTT. Encoded protein: CASSYTGTGLNQPQHF.

This clone was seen only once. This chain links TRBV5-1 with TRBJ2-1, with a tentative D call TRBD1 (6 bases). Trimming removed 5 bases from V and 4 bases from J, with 16 bases in between. The CDR3 runs to 15 residues. The germline gives CDR1 SGHRS, CDR2 YFSETQ. CDR3 coding DNA: TGCGCCAGCAGTCAAAGGGGGAGTGGGTACAATGAGCAGTTCTTC. Encoded protein: CASSQRGSGYNEQFF. Full variable domain (missing parts from reference TRBV5-1 and TRBJ2-1): KAGVTQTPRYLIKTRGQQVTLSCSPISGHRSVSWYQQTPGQGLQFLFEYFSETQRNKGNFPGRFSGRQFSNSRSEMNVSTLELGDSALYLCASSQRGSGYNEQFFGPGTRLTVL.

This chain links TRBV6-1 with TRBJ1-5, with D uncertain. Germline CDR1 reads MNHNS; CDR2 reads SASEGT. V was cut by 0 bases and J by 2 bases, with 11 bases left in between. The CDR3 sequence is 16 residues long. As DNA, the CDR3 is TGTGCCAGCAGTGAAGCGCGGCAGGTTCGCAATCAGCCCCAGCATTTT. Its protein is CASSEARQVRNQPQHF.

The gene calls are TRBV9 and TRBJ2-5; 7 nucleotides match TRBD2. Germline CDR1 reads SGDLS; CDR2 reads YYNGEE. The J segment lost 5 bases and the V segment lost 1 base, leaving 5 bases of the junction unmatched. The CDR3 extends over 14 amino acids. The CDR3 loop reads CASSVNPSGETQYF. CDR3 bases: TGTGCCAGCAGCGTAAACCCTAGCGGTGAGACCCAGTACTTC.

This clone was detected only once. The chain employs TRBV16 and TRBJ1-6; D call uncertain. V lost 0 bases to trimming and J lost 7 bases, with 10 bases between them. CDR3 length equals 15 residues. Germline V gene sequence: CDR1 KGHSY, CDR2 FQNENV. The DNA for the CDR3 is TGTGCCAGCAGCCAATCCTCCGGCGGGAATTCACCCCTCCACTTT. The encoded protein is CASSQSSGGNSPLHF.

The chain has TRBV30 and TRBJ2-1, with TRBD1 matching over 8 bases. Germline V gene lookup returns CDR1 GTSNPN and CDR2 SVGIG (reference sequence). The CDR3 has 14 amino acids. J lost 10 bases, V lost 3 bases, and 11 bases had no gene match. In DNA, the CDR3 is TGTGCCTGGAGCCGCATTGACAGGGGCAGGGAGCAGTTCTTC. Its translation is CAWSRIDRGREQFF.

This chain joins TRBV6-6 and TRBJ1-4; 7 nucleotides line up with TRBD1. V was pared by 6 bases and J by 8 bases, with 9 bases of the junction left unmatched. Germline V gene sequence: CDR1 MNHNY, CDR2 SVGAGI (reference sequence). This CDR3 is built from 14 residues. This CDR3 is CASSRQGGGEKLFF. DNA of the CDR3: TGTGCCAGCAGCCGACAGGGAGGGGGGGAAAAACTGTTTTTT.

The J gene is TRBJ2-1, the V gene TRBV5-6; D unclear. Germline CDR1 reads SGHDT; CDR2 reads YYEEEE. Trimming shortened V by 0 bases and J by 0 bases, and 10 bases separated the two germline ends. This CDR3 has 16 residues. The CDR3 spells CASSLGGSSSYNEQFF. The CDR3 nucleotides are TGTGCCAGCAGCTTGGGAGGATCTAGCTCCTACAATGAGCAGTTCTTC. Drawing the rest from reference TRBV5-6 and TRBJ2-1, the complete variable domain is DAGVTQSPTHLIKTRGQQVTLRCSPKSGHDTVSWYQQALGQGPQFIFQYYEEEERQRGNFPDRFSGHQFPNYSSELNVNALLLGDSALYLCASSLGGSSSYNEQFFGPGTRLTVL.

The V gene is TRBV2, the J gene TRBJ1-2; maybe TRBD1 (5 bases). The ends were cut back, 7 bases at V and 6 bases at J, with 21 bases in the middle. Germline assignment: CDR1 SNHLY and CDR2 FYNNEI. This CDR3 region has 15 residues. CDR3 residues: CASTLGRDGYNGYTF. In DNA form, the CDR3 reads TGTGCCAGCACCCTAGGTCGGGACGGGTATAATGGCTACACCTTC.

The chain uses TRBV4-3 and TRBJ2-6; 10 nucleotides line up with TRBD1. The V segment lost 0 bases and the J segment 2 bases; nucleotides outside the gene matches: 4. Germline V gene lookup returns CDR1 LGHNA and CDR2 YSLEER. CDR3 length: 18 amino acids. The CDR3 bases are TGCGCCAGCAGCCAAGATCTTGGACAGGGGGCTGGGGCCAACGTCCTGACTTTC. Residues: CASSQDLGQGAGANVLTF.

The chain joins TRBV6-6 to TRBJ1-6; TRBD1 is a possible D gene (6 bases). Germline CDR1 reads MNHNY; CDR2 reads SVGAGI (reference sequence). The CDR3 has 15 residues. V lost 5 bases and J lost 9, with 17 bases in between. The CDR3 here is CASSNPGDKSSPLHF. In DNA form, the CDR3 reads TGTGCCAGCAGTAACCCTGGGGACAAAAGTTCACCCCTCCACTTT.

This clone is a singleton in its sample. The chain joins TRBV7-9 to TRBJ2-5, with D perhaps assigned TRBD1 or TRBD2 (5 bases each). Germline-derived CDR1 and CDR2 are SEHNR and FQNEAQ (reference sequence). Trimming took 1 base from V and 2 from J, leaving 14 bases between them. This CDR3 comprises 16 residues. CDR3 DNA: TGTGCCAGCAGCTTAGGACTACTGAGGGGACAAGAGACCCAGTACTTC. Translating gives CASSLGLLRGQETQYF.

CDR3 sequence: CASSYDRVGYGYTF. In nucleotides, the CDR3 is TGTGCCAGCAGTTACGACAGGGTGGGCTATGGCTACACCTTC. The chain recombines TRBV6-5 with TRBJ1-2, with TRBD1 matching 7 bases. CDR3 length: 14 amino acids. The V segment lost 2 bases and the J segment 4 bases; nucleotides outside the gene matches: 4. Germline V gives CDR1 MNHEY, CDR2 SVGAGI.

The genes are TRBV7-3 and TRBJ2-1, with a possible D match to TRBD2 (6 bases). CDR3 length equals 15 residues. V gave up 5 bases and J gave up 6 bases, with 17 bases separating them. Germline loops: CDR1 SGHTA, CDR2 FQGTGA. This chain's CDR3 is CASSPTGDFRNEQFF. CDR3 nucleotide sequence: TGTGCCAGCAGCCCCACCGGGGACTTTCGCAATGAGCAGTTCTTC.

On this clone: The same CDR3 arises from other DNA sequences in this sample as well. In DNA, the CDR3 is TGTGCCAGCAGTTCGGGTAGTTACGAGCAGTACTTC. It encodes CASSSGSYEQYF. This rearrangement joins TRBV28 to TRBJ2-7; D is uncertain. From germline, CDR1 is MDHEN and CDR2 SYDVKM. This CDR3 region has 12 residues. With 4 bases removed from V and 4 bases from J, the gap between germline ends came to 8 bases.

The J gene is TRBJ2-7, the V gene TRBV18; possibly TRBD1 or TRBD2 for D (5 bases each). Per germline, CDR1 KGHSH and CDR2 LQKENI. The CDR3 totals 15 residues. Trimming took 3 bases from V and 6 from J, leaving 18 bases between them. CDR3 DNA: TGTGCCAGCTCACCCCCGGGACCCCTAACCGGCGAGCAGTACTTC. Its translation: CASSPPGPLTGEQYF.

This chain uses TRBV5-4 with TRBJ2-7; D is unclear. The CDR3 has 14 amino acids. Trimming took off 4 bases at V and 3 bases at J, with 14 bases between the two ends. Germline V lookup: CDR1 SGHNT, CDR2 YYREEE (reference sequence). CDR3 sequence: CASSPAGQLYEQYF. For the CDR3, the DNA is TGTGCCAGCAGCCCTGCCGGGCAGCTCTACGAGCAGTACTTC.

This rearrangement joins TRBV7-2 to TRBJ1-1; 10 nucleotides agree with TRBD1. Germline CDR1 is SGHTA and CDR2 is FQGNSA. Trimming took 4 bases from V and 4 from J; bases not matched to a gene: 18. CDR3 size: 19 residues. The CDR3 DNA follows: TGTGCCAGCAGCTCGGCGGGGTGGGACAGGGGACGATGGAGCACTGAAGCTTTCTTT. Translating gives CASSSAGWDRGRWSTEAFF. The full variable domain, with the rest looked up from reference TRBV7-2 and TRBJ1-1, is GAGVSQSPSNKVTEKGKDVELRCDPISGHTALYWYRQSLGQGLEFLIYFQGNSAPDKSGLPSDRFSAERTGGSVSTLTIQRTQQEDSAVYLCASSSAGWDRGRWSTEAFFGQGTRLTVV.

The CDR3 nucleotides read TGTGCCAGCAGCTTAATCTACACGGGGGTGTCGCAAGAGACCCAGTACTTC. It is translated as CASSLIYTGVSQETQYF. The chain joins TRBV11-3 to TRBJ2-5, with D maybe TRBD2 (6 bases). Germline assignment: CDR1 SGHNT and CDR2 YENEEA. Trimming removed 2 bases from V and 2 bases from J, with 18 bases in between. The CDR3 spans 17 residues.